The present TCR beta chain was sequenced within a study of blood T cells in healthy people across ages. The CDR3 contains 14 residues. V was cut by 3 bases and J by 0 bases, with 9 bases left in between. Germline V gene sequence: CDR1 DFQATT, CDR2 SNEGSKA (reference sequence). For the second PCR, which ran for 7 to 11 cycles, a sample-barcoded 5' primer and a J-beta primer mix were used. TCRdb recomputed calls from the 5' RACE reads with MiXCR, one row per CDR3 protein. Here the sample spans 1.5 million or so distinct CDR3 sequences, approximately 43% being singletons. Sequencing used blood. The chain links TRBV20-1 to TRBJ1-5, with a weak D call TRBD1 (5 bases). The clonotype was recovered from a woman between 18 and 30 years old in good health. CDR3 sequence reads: CSASRAHSNQPQHF. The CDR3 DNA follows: TGCAGTGCTAGCAGGGCTCATAGCAATCAGCCCCAGCATTTT.